These 20 T cell receptor beta chains were all obtained from the same sample, sequenced in a study of T-cell reconstitution after alpha-beta-depleted transplantation in children. Preparation of the TCRbeta library involved a method that used unique molecular identifiers. TCRdb itself ran the PCR reads through MiXCR, one entry per CDR3 protein. The profile covers fewer than 750,000 distinct CDR3 sequences, with 23% appearing a single time and approximately 14% taken by the ten largest. Sample: PBMCs, mostly from graft donor cells, taken 360 days after TCRalphabeta/CD19-depleted stem cell transplant. These receptors all come from a boy less than two years old who had a stem cell transplant for acute myeloid leukemia, so the T cells may come from the graft donor.

The chain uses TRBV7-2 and TRBJ2-7, with 7 bases fitting TRBD1. CDR1 and CDR2 from the germline V gene are SGHTA and FQGNSA. V shed 2 bases and J 3 bases; nucleotides not matched to a gene: 7. The CDR3 has 15 residues. The CDR3 bases are TGTGCCAGCAGCTTAAGGTTAGGGACAGTCTACGAGCAGTACTTC. Translated: CASSLRLGTVYEQYF.

The CDR3: CASSSHSLTNEKLFF. The CDR3 nucleotides read TGTGCCAGCAGCTCCCACAGCCTAACTAATGAAAAACTGTTTTTT. The V and J genes are TRBV7-2 and TRBJ1-4; D gene uncertain. Germline values: CDR1 SGHTA, CDR2 FQGNSA. Trimming shortened V by 4 bases and J by 1 base, and 10 bases separated the two germline ends. The CDR3 contains 15 residues.

V gene TRBV6-5 combines with J gene TRBJ2-7; no definite D call. CDR3 length equals 16 residues. V lost 0 bases and J 1 base, leaving 13 bases between the germline ends. CDR1 and CDR2 (germline): MNHEY, SVGAGI. The CDR3 loop reads CASSYSNSARSYEQYF. Written as DNA, the CDR3 is TGTGCCAGCAGTTACTCGAATAGTGCCAGATCCTACGAGCAGTACTTC.

This clonotype turned up a few times. V is TRBV5-1 and J is TRBJ2-2; no reliable D call. Germline assignment: CDR1 SGHRS and CDR2 YFSETQ. The germline V and J ends were trimmed by 1 base and 1 base, with 8 bases remaining between them. The CDR3 has 15 amino acids. CDR3 sequence reads: CASSLFGENTGELFF. The CDR3 nucleotides read TGCGCCAGCAGCTTGTTTGGGGAGAACACCGGGGAGCTGTTTTTT.

The table lists this clonotype with many counts. This chain connects TRBV20-1 to TRBJ2-2; TRBD2 is a possible D gene (6 bases). This CDR3 is built from 15 residues. Trimming left V 7 bases short and J 3 bases short, with 18 bases between. Germline assignment: CDR1 DFQATT and CDR2 SNEGSKA (reference sequence). Here the CDR3 reads CSVRGTLGDTGELFF. Here the CDR3 DNA reads TGCAGTGTACGCGGGACCCTCGGGGACACCGGGGAGCTGTTTTTT.

This clonotype occurred a few times. The chain couples TRBV15 to TRBJ2-4; the D gene is possibly TRBD2 (5 bases). The length of the CDR3 is 23 residues. V lost 0 bases to trimming and J lost 1 base, with 31 bases between them. Germline CDR1 reads LNHNV; CDR2 reads YYDKDF (reference sequence). In DNA, the CDR3 is TGTGCCACCAGCAGAGATTATTTGTGGGCGAGTTTAGGCTGGGGAGAGGCCAAAAACATTCAGTACTTC. It is translated as CATSRDYLWASLGWGEAKNIQYF.

In this sample, this clonotype turned up a few times. The chain recombines TRBV12-3 or TRBV12-4 with TRBJ2-7, with TRBD2 matching over 7 bases. Trimming removed 6 bases from V and 6 bases from J; junction bases left unmatched: 11. This CDR3 region has 14 residues. Written as DNA, the CDR3 is TGTGCCAGCAGCCCCCTTCGACTAGCCGGCGAGCAGTACTTC. Translation: CASSPLRLAGEQYF.

This clonotype came up a few times. The CDR3 nucleotides are TGCAGCCCTTTTCTAGCGGGGACCTACGAGCAGTACTTC. Its translation is CSPFLAGTYEQYF. The chain combines TRBV20-1 with TRBJ2-7, with 9 bases matching TRBD2. The CDR3 sequence is 13 residues long. The V gene's germline CDR1 is DFQATT and CDR2 SNEGSKA (reference sequence).

This clonotype was seen a few times. The chain links TRBV20-1 to TRBJ2-7; the D gene is possibly TRBD2 (6 bases). This CDR3 contains 14 residues. Germline-derived CDR1 and CDR2 are DFQATT and SNEGSKA (reference sequence). V lost 1 base and J 7 bases, leaving 17 bases between the germline ends. The CDR3 DNA sequence: TGCAGTGCTAGAGTGTGGCAGGGACTGGGGGAGCAGTACGTC. Amino acids: CSARVWQGLGEQYV.

This chain uses TRBV6-1 with TRBJ2-7; D ambiguous. Deletions cut 6 bases from V and 0 bases from J, with 12 bases between. This CDR3 has 14 amino acids. The V gene's germline CDR1 is MNHNS and CDR2 SASEGT. In nucleotides, the CDR3 is TGTGCCAGCAGCCCAGACGGTAGCTCCTACGAGCAGTACGTC. Encoded protein: CASSPDGSSYEQYV.

The chain is built from TRBV12-3 or TRBV12-4 and TRBJ2-5; D is ambiguous. V was trimmed by 2 bases and J by 6 bases, leaving 10 bases between them. CDR3 length equals 13 residues. The chain's CDR3 is CASSLIESQTQYF. The CDR3 nucleotides read TGTGCCAGCAGTTTAATAGAGTCCCAGACCCAGTACTTC.

This clonotype was counted a few times. The rearrangement uses TRBV4-3 and TRBJ2-5, with D perhaps TRBD1 (7 bases). The CDR3 loop spans 15 amino acids. The V gene's germline CDR1 is LGHNA and CDR2 YSLEER. V shed 2 bases and J shed 4 bases, with 14 bases lying between them. The DNA of the CDR3 is TGCGCCAGCAGCCAACGACAGGGAGGAGGAGAGACCCAGTACTTC. Translating it yields CASSQRQGGGETQYF.

This clonotype was detected ten times or more. The J gene is TRBJ2-2, the V gene TRBV6-1; 12 nucleotides align to TRBD2. CDR1 is MNHNS, CDR2 SASEGT, per germline. The length of the CDR3 is 16 residues. V lost 6 bases and J lost 4; bases outside the gene matches: 6. CDR3 nucleotide sequence: TGTGCCAGCAGACTAGCGGGGGGCCTAATCACCGGGGAGCTGTTTTTT. Residues: CASRLAGGLITGELFF.

J is TRBJ2-7 and V is TRBV11-2; maybe TRBD2 (6 bases). The V end lost 4 bases, the J end lost 3 bases, and 13 bases lay between the germline ends. This CDR3 is 14 amino acids long. Germline V lookup: CDR1 SGHAT, CDR2 FQNNGV. The CDR3 nucleotides are TGTGCCAGCAGCTCGGGACTCGGGAACTACGAGCAGTACGTC. It translates to CASSSGLGNYEQYV.

This clonotype was seen only a few times. The chain has TRBV12-3 or TRBV12-4 and TRBJ2-3; 7 bases agree with TRBD1. This CDR3 is 14 amino acids long. The ends lost 8 bases at V and 0 bases at J; junction bases unmatched: 5. This CDR3 reads CASLPGQSTDTQYF. The CDR3, as DNA: TGTGCCAGCCTACCGGGACAGAGCACAGATACGCAGTATTTT.

V usage is TRBV20-1 and J usage is TRBJ2-1; the match to TRBD2 covers 11 bases. The germline V gene has CDR1 DFQATT and CDR2 SNEGSKA (reference sequence). With V trimmed by 6 bases and J by 2 bases, 9 bases remained unmatched. CDR3 length equals 16 residues. CDR3 sequence reads: CSANSGGAFTYNEQFF. CDR3 sequence (DNA): TGCAGTGCCAATAGCGGGGGGGCCTTCACCTACAATGAGCAGTTCTTC.

The chain employs TRBV19 and TRBJ2-1; D might be TRBD1 (5 bases). Germline CDR1 LNHDA, CDR2 SQIVND (reference sequence). The CDR3 has 14 residues. Trimming removed 6 bases at V and 3 bases at J, with 12 bases between. The CDR3 protein is CASRVQGYYNEQFF. CDR3 coding DNA: TGTGCCAGTAGAGTGCAGGGCTACTACAATGAGCAGTTCTTC.

This clonotype was seen only a few times. The CDR3 DNA follows: TGTGCCAGCAGCTTCGACTTGAACACTGAAGCTTTCTTT. Translating it yields CASSFDLNTEAFF. The chain links TRBV7-2 to TRBJ1-1; D gene ambiguous. The V gene's germline CDR1 is SGHTA and CDR2 FQGNSA. CDR3 length: 13 residues. With 3 bases removed from V and 0 bases from J, the gap between germline ends came to 5 bases.

This clonotype was detected ten times or more. The V and J genes are TRBV6-5 and TRBJ2-7; maybe TRBD1 (6 bases). Trimming shortened V by 8 bases and J by 4 bases, and 12 bases separated the two germline ends. Germline CDR1 MNHEY, CDR2 SVGAGI. CDR3 size: 12 residues. For the CDR3, the DNA is TGTGCCAGCCGGACAGCGTGGTACGAGCAGTACTTC. The encoded protein is CASRTAWYEQYF.

The CDR3 nucleotides are TGTGCCAGCACCCGACACGCCAACACAGATACGCAGTATTTT. Its translation: CASTRHANTDTQYF. This chain links TRBV7-2 with TRBJ2-3, with D hard to call. This CDR3 contains 14 residues. Germline V gene sequence: CDR1 SGHTA, CDR2 FQGNSA. Trimming left V 7 bases short and J 2 bases short, with 13 bases between. Full variable domain (remainder filled in from reference TRBV7-2 and TRBJ2-3): GAGVSQSPSNKVTEKGKDVELRCDPISGHTALYWYRQSLGQGLEFLIYFQGNSAPDKSGLPSDRFSAERTGGSVSTLTIQRTQQEDSAVYLCASTRHANTDTQYFGPGTRLTVL.